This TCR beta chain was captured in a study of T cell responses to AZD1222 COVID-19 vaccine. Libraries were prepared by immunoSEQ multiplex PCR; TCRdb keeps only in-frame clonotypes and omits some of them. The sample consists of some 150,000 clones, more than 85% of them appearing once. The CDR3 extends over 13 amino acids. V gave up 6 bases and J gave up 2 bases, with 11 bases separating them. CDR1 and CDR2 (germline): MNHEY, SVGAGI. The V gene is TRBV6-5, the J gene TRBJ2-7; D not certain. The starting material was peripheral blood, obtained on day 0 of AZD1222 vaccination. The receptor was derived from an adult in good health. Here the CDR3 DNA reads TGTGCCAGCAGCCTGGGATTTGCCTACGAGCAGTACTTC. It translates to CASSLGFAYEQYF.